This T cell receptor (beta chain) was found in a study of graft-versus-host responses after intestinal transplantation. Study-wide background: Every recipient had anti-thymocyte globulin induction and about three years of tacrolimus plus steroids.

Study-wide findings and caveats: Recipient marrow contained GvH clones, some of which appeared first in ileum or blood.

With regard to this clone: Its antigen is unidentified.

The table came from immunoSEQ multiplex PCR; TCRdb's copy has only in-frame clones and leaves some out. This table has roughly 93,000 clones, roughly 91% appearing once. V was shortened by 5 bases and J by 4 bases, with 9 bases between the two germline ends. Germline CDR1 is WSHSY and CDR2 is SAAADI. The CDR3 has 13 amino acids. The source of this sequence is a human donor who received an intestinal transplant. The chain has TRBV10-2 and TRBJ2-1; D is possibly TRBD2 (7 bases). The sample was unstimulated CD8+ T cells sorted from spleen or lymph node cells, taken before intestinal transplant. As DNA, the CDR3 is TGCGCCAGCAGTAGGGGGGGGTACAATGAGCAGTTCTTC. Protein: CASSRGGYNEQFF.